A selection of T cell receptor beta chains follows, all from one sample in a study of radiotherapy plus CTLA-4 blockade in lung cancer. The protocol was immunoSEQ multiplex PCR, while the TCRdb copy is restricted to in-frame clones and leaves out a portion. The sample contains 95,000 to 150,000 clones, about nine tenths of which appear only once. The source was peripheral blood, collected from a patient treated with radiotherapy plus ipilimumab. These TCRs come from a human donor with non-small cell lung cancer that progressed on radiotherapy plus ipilimumab. CDR3s include the opening cysteine and the closing phenylalanine or tryptophan. Each record gives: J gene, V gene, D gene, clone size, CDR3 protein, CDR3 DNA. D genes are given only for firm matches. Clone size is shown for a subset of rows, as once, few, many or a class of expanded clone.

J: TRBJ1-1
V: TRBV6-5
D: -
size: -
CDR3: CASSFKRGTEAFF
DNA: TGTGCCAGCAGTTTTAAGCGCGGGACTGAAGCTTTCTTT

J: TRBJ2-1
V: TRBV6-6
D: -
size: -
CDR3: CASHTRGWGTYNEQFF
DNA: TGTGCCAGCCACACAAGGGGCTGGGGGACCTACAATGAGCAGTTCTTC

J: TRBJ2-7
V: TRBV27
D: -
size: -
CDR3: CASSFQGNYEQYF
DNA: TGTGCCAGCAGTTTTCAGGGGAACTACGAGCAGTACTTC

J: TRBJ2-7
V: TRBV5-1
D: -
size: -
CDR3: CASSLGQTFYEQYF
DNA: TGCGCCAGCAGCTTGGGACAGACCTTCTACGAGCAGTACTTC

J: TRBJ1-3
V: TRBV6-1
D: -
size: -
CDR3: CASSEAGNTIYF
DNA: TGTGCCAGCAGTGAAGCCGGCAACACCATATATTTT

J: TRBJ1-1
V: TRBV27
D: -
size: -
CDR3: CATKSSDRTHPLGTEAFF
DNA: TGTGCCACCAAATCATCCGACCGAACACATCCTTTGGGCACTGAAGCTTTCTTT

J: TRBJ2-3
V: TRBV18
D: -
size: -
CDR3: CASSTSTSPTDTQYF
DNA: TGTGCCAGCTCAACCTCGACTAGTCCCACAGATACGCAGTATTTT

J: TRBJ2-7
V: TRBV30
D: -
size: -
CDR3: CAWSPGLGYEQYF
DNA: TGTGCCTGGAGCCCGGGTCTAGGGTACGAGCAGTACTTC

J: TRBJ2-1
V: TRBV9
D: -
size: -
CDR3: CASSPRDSPYNEQFF
DNA: TGTGCCAGCAGCCCCCGGGACTCCCCCTACAATGAGCAGTTCTTC

J: TRBJ1-1
V: TRBV6-6
D: -
size: few
CDR3: CASRVVRQERRTEAFF
DNA: TGTGCCAGCAGAGTTGTTCGACAGGAGAGGAGGACTGAAGCTTTCTTT

J: TRBJ2-7
V: TRBV7-3
D: -
size: -
CDR3: CASTPGPGKSYEQYF
DNA: TGTGCCAGCACCCCCGGGCCGGGCAAGTCCTACGAGCAGTACTTC

J: TRBJ2-1
V: TRBV7-3
D: TRBD1
size: -
CDR3: CASSPGTGVNEQFF
DNA: TGTGCCAGCAGCCCCGGGACAGGGGTCAATGAGCAGTTCTTC

J: TRBJ1-1
V: TRBV30
D: -
size: -
CDR3: CAWSVPGARVTEAFF
DNA: TGTGCCTGGAGTGTACCCGGGGCCAGGGTCACTGAAGCTTTCTTT

J: TRBJ1-4
V: TRBV6-4
D: TRBD1
size: -
CDR3: CASSSNRDRGCEKLFF
DNA: TGTGCCAGCAGTTCGAACCGGGACAGGGGGTGTGAAAAACTGTTTTTT

J: TRBJ2-4
V: TRBV11-2
D: TRBD2
size: once
CDR3: CASSLDRGAGGGANIQYF
DNA: TGTGCCAGCAGCTTAGATCGGGGAGCGGGAGGCGGGGCAAACATTCAGTACTTC

J: TRBJ1-5
V: TRBV2
D: -
size: -
CDR3: CASSELGASFEPQHF
DNA: TGTGCCAGCAGTGAATTAGGGGCCTCATTCGAACCCCAGCATTTT

J: TRBJ2-3
V: TRBV29-1
D: -
size: -
CDR3: CSARDWKGNTQYF
DNA: TGCAGCGCCCGGGACTGGAAAGGAAATACGCAGTATTTT

J: TRBJ1-1
V: TRBV19
D: TRBD1
size: -
CDR3: CASTHSDRVNTEAFF
DNA: TGTGCCAGTACCCATTCGGACAGGGTGAACACTGAAGCTTTCTTT

J: TRBJ2-7
V: TRBV4-1
D: -
size: -
CDR3: CASSQVMGYEQYF
DNA: TGCGCCAGCAGCCAAGTCATGGGCTACGAGCAGTACTTC

J: TRBJ1-2
V: TRBV7-9
D: TRBD1
size: few
CDR3: CASSQQGNYGYTF
DNA: TGTGCCAGCAGCCAACAGGGGAACTATGGCTACACCTTC

J: TRBJ1-2
V: TRBV19
D: -
size: -
CDR3: CASSRGTIEQYGYTF
DNA: TGTGCCAGTAGTAGAGGGACGATTGAACAGTATGGCTACACCTTC

J: TRBJ1-1
V: TRBV19
D: -
size: -
CDR3: CASSLIGTRVAFF
DNA: TGTGCCAGTAGTTTAATTGGGACCCGAGTGGCTTTCTTT

J: TRBJ1-2
V: TRBV5-1
D: -
size: -
CDR3: CASSLDRSNYGYTF
DNA: TGCGCCAGCAGCTTGGACCGTTCTAACTATGGCTACACCTTC

J: TRBJ1-2
V: TRBV19
D: TRBD1
size: once
CDR3: CASGTATNYGYTF
DNA: TGTGCCAGTGGGACAGCTACTAACTATGGCTACACCTTC

J: TRBJ2-3
V: TRBV5-1
D: TRBD2
size: once
CDR3: CASSRTSGKADTQYF
DNA: TGCGCCAGCAGCCGGACTAGCGGGAAGGCAGATACGCAGTATTTT

J: TRBJ2-7
V: TRBV5-4
D: -
size: -
CDR3: CASTKGRGRAIGEQYF
DNA: TGTGCCAGCACCAAGGGCAGGGGGAGGGCCATCGGGGAGCAGTACTTC

J: TRBJ2-5
V: TRBV7-2
D: TRBD2
size: -
CDR3: CASSGGTSGETQYF
DNA: TGTGCCAGCAGCGGCGGGACTAGCGGAGAGACCCAGTACTTC

J: TRBJ2-5
V: TRBV11-2
D: -
size: -
CDR3: CASSRETGETQYF
DNA: TGTGCCAGCAGCCGGGAGACCGGAGAGACCCAGTACTTC

J: TRBJ1-1
V: TRBV14
D: -
size: -
CDR3: CASSQVVGVMNTEAFF
DNA: TGTGCCAGCAGCCAAGTAGTGGGTGTCATGAACACTGAAGCTTTCTTT

J: TRBJ1-4
V: TRBV2
D: -
size: -
CDR3: CASRGTGYGEKLFF
DNA: TGTGCCAGCAGAGGAACAGGGTATGGTGAAAAACTGTTTTTT

J: TRBJ1-1
V: TRBV7-8
D: -
size: -
CDR3: CASSTQYTEAFF
DNA: TGTGCCAGCAGCACGCAATACACTGAAGCCTTCTTT

J: TRBJ2-2
V: TRBV6-4
D: TRBD1
size: -
CDR3: CASAGGITGELFF
DNA: TGTGCCAGCGCAGGGGGCATCACCGGGGAGCTGTTTTTT

J: TRBJ2-1
V: TRBV16
D: -
size: -
CDR3: CASSQSVRGRYNEQFF
DNA: TGTGCCAGCAGCCAAAGCGTAAGAGGCCGCTACAATGAGCAGTTCTTC

J: TRBJ2-3
V: TRBV7-6
D: -
size: -
CDR3: CASSQGPDTQYF
DNA: TGTGCCAGCAGTCAGGGACCAGATACGCAGTATTTT

J: TRBJ2-5
V: TRBV7-9
D: TRBD1
size: -
CDR3: CASSLGQGNLVVQETQYF
DNA: TGTGCCAGCAGCCTGGGACAGGGAAATTTGGTAGTGCAGGAGACCCAGTACTTC

J: TRBJ2-5
V: TRBV5-1
D: -
size: -
CDR3: CASSTGQGGSGTQYF
DNA: TGCGCCAGCAGCACCGGACAGGGAGGGAGTGGGACCCAGTACTTC

J: TRBJ2-1
V: TRBV7-6
D: -
size: -
CDR3: CASSPAGTPYNEQFF
DNA: TGTGCCAGCAGCCCGGCCGGGACACCATACAATGAGCAGTTCTTC

J: TRBJ2-1
V: TRBV5-1
D: TRBD2
size: -
CDR3: CASSYSQIAGVFYEQFF
DNA: TGCGCCAGCAGTTATTCCCAGATAGCGGGAGTTTTTTATGAGCAGTTCTTC

J: TRBJ2-7
V: TRBV6-1
D: TRBD1
size: once
CDR3: CASSTRQGFIGEQYF
DNA: TGTGCCAGCAGTACCCGACAGGGTTTCATCGGCGAGCAGTACTTC

J: TRBJ2-5
V: TRBV19
D: -
size: -
CDR3: CASNRGTALKETQYF
DNA: TGTGCCAGTAACCGGGGGACAGCTTTAAAAGAGACCCAGTACTTC

J: TRBJ2-3
V: TRBV19
D: TRBD1
size: -
CDR3: CASSTRDRGEDTQYF
DNA: TGTGCCAGTAGTACACGGGACAGGGGTGAAGATACGCAGTATTTT

J: TRBJ1-2
V: TRBV9
D: -
size: -
CDR3: CASSALTTGYQGGYTF
DNA: TGTGCCAGCAGCGCCCTAACGACAGGATACCAGGGTGGCTACACCTTC

J: TRBJ2-7
V: TRBV18
D: TRBD1
size: -
CDR3: CASSPRRQGGDEQYF
DNA: TGTGCCAGCTCACCTAGGCGACAGGGGGGCGACGAGCAGTACTTC

J: TRBJ1-1
V: TRBV28
D: TRBD1
size: -
CDR3: CASSPRDREAFF
DNA: TGTGCCAGCAGTCCCCGGGACAGGGAAGCTTTCTTT

J: TRBJ2-1
V: TRBV10-2
D: -
size: -
CDR3: CASKTTVSYNEQFF
DNA: TGCGCCAGCAAAACTACCGTCTCCTACAATGAGCAGTTCTTC

J: TRBJ2-2
V: TRBV30
D: TRBD2
size: -
CDR3: CAWSVRWGRREGHTGELFF
DNA: TGTGCCTGGAGTGTACGCTGGGGTAGGCGGGAGGGCCATACCGGGGAGCTGTTTTTT

J: TRBJ1-2
V: TRBV18
D: -
size: -
CDR3: CASSPLDQPYGYTF
DNA: TGTGCCAGCTCACCACTAGATCAACCTTATGGCTACACCTTC

J: TRBJ2-7
V: TRBV6-6
D: TRBD2
size: -
CDR3: CASSQTSSGRAYEQYF
DNA: TGTGCCAGCTCCCAAACCTCTAGCGGGAGGGCCTACGAGCAGTACTTC

J: TRBJ2-7
V: TRBV6-5
D: -
size: -
CDR3: CASSSSPGTSTEQYF
DNA: -

J: TRBJ2-3
V: TRBV5-4
D: -
size: -
CDR3: CASSSSGGGHSDTQYF
DNA: TGTGCCAGCAGCTCCTCGGGTGGAGGGCATTCAGATACGCAGTATTTT